This TCR beta chain comes out of a study of cytomegalovirus exposure and HLA in healthy donors. Deletions cut 2 bases from V and 6 bases from J, with 10 bases between. Looked up from germline, CDR1 is MNHEY and CDR2 is SMNVEV (reference sequence). This CDR3 comprises 13 residues. Generated by immunoSEQ multiplex PCR, the TCRdb table keeps only in-frame clones and is missing some. Among some 180,000 clones listed, approximately 86% were seen once. Material for sequencing was PBMCs. The TCR originated in a man aged 25 to 40 in good health and CMV-seropositive. The rearrangement uses TRBV27 and TRBJ1-2, with D tentatively TRBD1 (6 bases). CDR3 sequence reads: CASSLGGGDGYTF. The CDR3 nucleotides are TGTGCCAGCAGTTTAGGGGGCGGGGATGGCTACACCTTC.